This entry lists 24 T cell receptor beta chains sequenced from one sample in a study of T-cell reconstitution after alpha-beta-depleted transplantation in children. Unique molecular identifiers were incorporated when the TCRbeta library was constructed. TCRdb called the PCR reads again in MiXCR, with one record for every CDR3 protein. The repertoire holds roughly 570,000 distinct CDR3 sequences, with roughly 27% as singletons. The specimen was PBMCs, collected before TCRalphabeta/CD19-depleted stem cell transplant. These receptors all stem from a boy under two years old with Wiskott-Aldrich syndrome, due to receive a stem cell transplant.

This clonotype was observed a few times. CDR3 region: CASSGFPGGNQPQHF. The CDR3 coding sequence is TGTGCCAGCAGCGGATTTCCAGGGGGCAATCAGCCCCAGCATTTT. J is TRBJ1-5 and V is TRBV7-2, with D maybe TRBD1 (6 bases). The CDR3 is 15 residues long. CDR1 and CDR2 from the germline V gene are SGHTA and FQGNSA. V shed 5 bases and J shed 2 bases, with 13 bases lying between them.

The CDR3 here is CASSWGEAEPREQYF. The DNA of the CDR3 is TGCGCCAGCAGTTGGGGTGAGGCGGAGCCCCGGGAGCAGTACTTC. The rearrangement uses TRBV5-1 and TRBJ2-7; D is unclear. The germline V and J ends were trimmed by 5 bases and 7 bases, with 22 bases remaining between them. Germline V CDR1 and CDR2: SGHRS, YFSETQ. The CDR3 runs to 15 residues.

This clonotype has just a few counts. V and J are TRBV4-1 and TRBJ2-6, with TRBD1 identical over 7 bases. This CDR3 has 16 residues. The junction had 9 bases not matched to a gene; V was cut back by 8 bases and J by 2 bases. Germline CDR1 reads MGHRA; CDR2 reads YSYEKL. CDR3 in amino acids: CASGRQGKAGANVLTF. CDR3 in DNA: TGCGCCAGCGGACGACAGGGTAAGGCTGGGGCCAACGTCCTGACTTTC.

This clonotype was counted between two and nine times. The chain recombines TRBV24-1 with TRBJ2-1; the match to TRBD2 covers 7 bases. The germline gives CDR1 KGHDR, CDR2 SFDVKD. J gave up 0 bases and V 5 bases, and 3 bases lay outside the gene matches. The CDR3 has 15 residues. The CDR3 loop reads CATSVSGDSYNEQFF. CDR3 DNA: TGTGCCACCAGTGTCAGCGGGGACTCCTACAATGAGCAGTTCTTC.

The J gene is TRBJ1-2, the V gene TRBV5-8, with D unclear. In germline, CDR1 is SGHTS, CDR2 YDEGEE. The CDR3 loop spans 13 amino acids. V was shortened by 5 bases and J by 4 bases, with 12 bases between the two germline ends. This CDR3 is CASRPTQVYGYTF. The CDR3 bases are TGTGCCAGCAGACCCACCCAGGTCTATGGCTACACCTTC.

CDR3 in DNA: TGTGCCAGCAGTCTCCCCCTCGGGGAGGGCTACACCTTC. This codes for CASSLPLGEGYTF. This chain joins TRBV28 and TRBJ1-2; D gene ambiguous. Germline V CDR1 and CDR2: MDHEN, SYDVKM. This CDR3 has 13 residues. V was cut by 5 bases and J by 8 bases, with 15 bases left in between.

In this sample, this clonotype turned up a few times. The genes are TRBV4-2 and TRBJ2-7; D is ambiguous. Looked up from germline, CDR1 is LGHNA and CDR2 is YNFKEQ. Trimming stripped 4 bases from V and 3 bases from J, with 13 bases between. The CDR3 is 14 residues long. The CDR3 region is CASSLGDASYEQYF. CDR3 nucleotide sequence: TGTGCCAGCAGCCTCGGAGACGCTAGCTACGAGCAGTACTTC.

CDR3 in DNA: TGTGCCAGCAGTTACGTGTTGGCGGGACAGGCCTCGAACACTGAAGCTTTCTTT. Protein: CASSYVLAGQASNTEAFF. This sequence joins TRBV6-5 and TRBJ1-1; 8 nucleotides agree with TRBD1. CDR1 is MNHEY, CDR2 SVGAGI, per germline. The trim removed 2 bases at V and 1 base at J, leaving 12 bases unmatched. CDR3 length: 18 amino acids.

The chain has TRBV4-1 and TRBJ2-1, with a tentative D call TRBD1 (5 bases). The CDR3 is 18 amino acids. Germline-derived CDR1 and CDR2 are MGHRA and YSYEKL. Trimming removed 0 bases at V and 10 bases at J, with 25 bases between. This CDR3 reads CASSQDQWKGLGIGEQFF. The CDR3 DNA follows: TGCGCCAGCAGCCAAGATCAATGGAAGGGGTTGGGCATCGGGGAGCAGTTCTTC.

This clonotype was picked up a small number of times. The chain employs TRBV29-1 and TRBJ2-4; 8 positions match TRBD1. CDR1 is SQVTM, CDR2 ANQGSEA, per germline. The ends lost 7 bases at V and 6 bases at J; junction bases unmatched: 2. This CDR3 is built from 11 residues. The CDR3, as DNA: TGCAGCGCCGGACAGGGAAACATTCAGTACTTC. It yields the protein CSAGQGNIQYF.

This clonotype was observed a handful of times. The chain employs TRBV9 and TRBJ2-2, with D tentatively TRBD2 (5 bases). Trimming cost V 1 base and J 2 bases, with 9 bases left between them. The germline V gene encodes CDR1 SGDLS and CDR2 YYNGEE. The CDR3 sequence is 15 residues long. The CDR3 spells CASSVTAANTGELFF. The CDR3 DNA sequence: TGTGCCAGCAGCGTAACAGCGGCAAACACCGGGGAGCTGTTTTTT.

V and J are TRBV5-8 and TRBJ2-1, with a weak D call TRBD2 (6 bases). CDR3 length equals 15 residues. With 2 bases removed from V and 5 bases from J, the gap between germline ends came to 14 bases. Germline lookup yields CDR1 SGHTS and CDR2 YDEGEE. CDR3 amino acids: CASSLAGGLHNEQFF. The CDR3 DNA is TGTGCCAGCAGCTTAGCGGGCGGATTACACAATGAGCAGTTCTTC.

For this clonotype: Possible read error: a much larger clone is one base away. The gene calls are TRBV5-1 and TRBJ1-3, with a tentative D call TRBD1 (6 bases). Per the germline V gene, CDR1 is SGHRS and CDR2 is YFSETQ. This CDR3 is built from 17 residues. CDR3 protein: CATSPGPGGSFGNTIYF. The CDR3 DNA reads TGCGCCACCAGCCCAGGCCCCGGGGGCTCTTTTGGAAACACCATATATTTT.

This clonotype was picked up a small number of times. V is TRBV14 and J is TRBJ1-5; D is undetermined. This CDR3 comprises 12 residues. V lost 0 bases and J 9 bases, leaving 6 bases between the germline ends. Germline V gene data show CDR1 as SGHDN and CDR2 as FVKESK. The CDR3 is CASSQDGGPQHF. CDR3 nucleotides: TGTGCCAGCAGCCAAGATGGTGGGCCCCAGCATTTT.

The V and J genes are TRBV12-3 or TRBV12-4 and TRBJ2-3; weak D call: TRBD2 (7 bases). V lost 7 bases to trimming and J lost 1 base, with 15 bases between them. CDR3 length: 15 residues. Here the CDR3 DNA reads TGTGCCAGCACAGGGGCGGGACTACGCACAGATACGCAGTATTTT. Translating gives CASTGAGLRTDTQYF.

The V call is TRBV5-1, the J call TRBJ2-1, with 7 bases identical to TRBD1. Unmatched junction bases numbered 10, after V lost 4 bases and J lost 6 bases. CDR1 is SGHRS and CDR2 is YFSETQ in the germline V gene. This CDR3 comprises 15 residues. The CDR3 sequence: CASSTGQASGNEQFF. The CDR3 nucleotides read TGCGCCAGCAGCACCGGACAGGCCAGCGGCAATGAGCAGTTCTTC.

The genes are TRBV15 and TRBJ1-6; tentatively, D is TRBD1 (5 bases). CDR3 length: 16 residues. Germline V CDR1 and CDR2: LNHNV, YYDKDF (reference sequence). The V gene lost 4 bases and the J gene lost 7 bases, with 17 bases spanning the gap. For the CDR3, the DNA is TGTGCCACCAGCACCCAACCGGGCAGGGCAAATTCACCCCTCCACTTT. Translated: CATSTQPGRANSPLHF. The full variable domain, its missing parts supplied by reference TRBV15 and TRBJ1-6, is DAMVIQNPRYQVTQFGKPVTLSCSQTLNHNVMYWYQQKSSQAPKLLFHYYDKDFNNEADTPDNFQSRRPNTSFCFLDIRSPGLGDTAMYLCATSTQPGRANSPLHFGNGTRLTVT.

The rearrangement links TRBV6-1 to TRBJ1-4; D is perhaps TRBD1 (5 bases). The CDR3 is 15 amino acids. Trimming took off 9 bases at V and 1 base at J, with 15 bases between the two ends. Germline V gene sequence: CDR1 MNHNS, CDR2 SASEGT. The CDR3 loop is CARSFRGGTNEKLFF. The CDR3 nucleotides read TGTGCCAGATCGTTTAGGGGTGGAACTAATGAAAAACTGTTTTTT.

This clonotype occurred a few times. The chain carries TRBV5-5 and TRBJ2-1, with D perhaps assigned TRBD1 or TRBD2 (5 bases each). Looked up from germline, CDR1 is SGHKS and CDR2 is YYEKEE (reference sequence). With 3 bases removed from V and 2 bases from J, the gap between germline ends came to 12 bases. CDR3 length equals 15 residues. The CDR3 DNA sequence: TGTGCCAGCAGCTGGGGACCAGCCACCTACAATGAGCAGTTCTTC. As protein: CASSWGPATYNEQFF.

The CDR3 DNA follows: TGTGCCAGCAGCTTAGGGGCGACAGCTAATCAGCCCCAGCATTTT. As protein: CASSLGATANQPQHF. The J gene is TRBJ1-5, the V gene TRBV7-2; weak D call: TRBD1 (5 bases). The germline CDR1 and CDR2 sequences are SGHTA and FQGNSA. The CDR3 sequence is 15 residues long. V shed 1 base and J shed 4 bases, with 11 bases lying between them. Complete variable domain (other parts from reference TRBV7-2 and TRBJ1-5): GAGVSQSPSNKVTEKGKDVELRCDPISGHTALYWYRQSLGQGLEFLIYFQGNSAPDKSGLPSDRFSAERTGGSVSTLTIQRTQQEDSAVYLCASSLGATANQPQHFGDGTRLSIL.

The genes are TRBV20-1 and TRBJ2-5; 9 positions agree with TRBD2. The CDR3 has 15 residues. Losses at the gene ends were 6 bases for V and 7 bases for J; bases not matched to a gene: 15. Germline CDR1 and CDR2: DFQATT and SNEGSKA (reference sequence). CDR3 in amino acids: CSAMIAGAPRWTQYF. DNA of the CDR3: TGCAGTGCCATGATAGCGGGGGCTCCCCGGTGGACCCAGTACTTC.

This clonotype was found a few times. This sequence joins TRBV29-1 and TRBJ1-5; the D gene is possibly TRBD1 (5 bases). The CDR3 has 11 amino acids. The germline CDR1 and CDR2 sequences are SQVTM and ANQGSEA. The V end lost 0 bases, the J end lost 12 bases, and 9 bases lay between the germline ends. The CDR3 nucleotides read TGCAGCGTTGAAGAGGGAACAGGCCAGCATTTT. Encoded protein: CSVEEGTGQHF.

The V and J genes are TRBV3-1 and TRBJ1-2; 8 nucleotides align to TRBD1. There are 16 residues in the CDR3. CDR1 and CDR2 from the germline V gene are LGHDT and YNNKEL (reference sequence). Trimming removed 0 bases from V and 5 bases from J; junction bases left unmatched: 8. The CDR3 DNA reads as TGTGCCAGCAGCCAAGATGGGACAGGCCTAAGGTATGGCTACACCTTC. It is translated as CASSQDGTGLRYGYTF.

The chain joins TRBV20-1 to TRBJ2-7; unclear D gene. CDR1 is DFQATT and CDR2 is SNEGSKA in the germline V gene (reference sequence). This CDR3 comprises 13 residues. V was cut by 1 base and J by 6 bases, with 13 bases left in between. In nucleotides, the CDR3 is TGCAGTGCTAGAGCAGCATCCGGACCCGAGCAGTACTTC. Its translation: CSARAASGPEQYF.